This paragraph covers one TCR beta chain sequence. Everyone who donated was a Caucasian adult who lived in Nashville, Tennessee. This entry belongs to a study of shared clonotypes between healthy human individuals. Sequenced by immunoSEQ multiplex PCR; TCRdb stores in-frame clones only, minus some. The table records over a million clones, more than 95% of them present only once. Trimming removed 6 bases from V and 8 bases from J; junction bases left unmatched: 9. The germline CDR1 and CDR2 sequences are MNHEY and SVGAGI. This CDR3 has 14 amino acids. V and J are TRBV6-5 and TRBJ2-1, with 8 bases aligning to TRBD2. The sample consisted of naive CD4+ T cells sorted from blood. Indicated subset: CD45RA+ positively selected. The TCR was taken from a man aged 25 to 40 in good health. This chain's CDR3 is CASRPGLDIHEQFF. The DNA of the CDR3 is TGTGCCAGCAGACCGGGACTAGATATCCATGAGCAGTTCTTC.